This TCR beta chain was sequenced in a study of blood T cell repertoires in COVID-19. The wider study: T cells, B-cell-depleted T cells, or PBMCs supplied cDNA or gDNA.

The germline CDR1 and CDR2 sequences are SGHRS and YFSETQ. V lost 5 bases to trimming and J lost 10 bases, with 10 bases between them. The CDR3 loop spans 12 amino acids. The method was immunoSEQ multiplex PCR; TCRdb's version includes in-frame clones alone and lacks a portion of them. The sample has more than 80,000 clones; about 84% are singletons. The J gene is TRBJ1-6, the V gene TRBV5-1, with D uncertain. The clonotype was recovered from a woman in her sixties or seventies with acute or convalescent COVID-19. Sequencing used peripheral blood. The CDR3: CASSEEASPLHF. The CDR3, as DNA: TGCGCCAGCAGTGAGGAGGCGTCACCCCTCCACTTT.